This T cell receptor (beta chain) originates from a study of blood T cells in healthy people across ages. This clonotype was observed at least ten times. The antigen is unknown. The CDR3 loop spans 17 amino acids. Germline V gene sequence: CDR1 SGHVS, CDR2 FQNEAQ. Trimming pared 4 bases from V and 5 bases from J, leaving 21 bases between. Study conclusions and caveats: TCR beta diversity tracked closely with naive T cell percentage.

With a J-beta primer mix and a sample-barcoded 5' primer, a second PCR ran about 6 to 11 cycles. Template switching added a 12-random-nucleotide identifier to every cDNA molecule. TCRdb ran MiXCR on the 5' RACE reads and lists one entry per CDR3 protein. The repertoire has about 630,000 distinct CDR3 sequences, over 20% of them found once; the top ten carry 3.5% to 4%. This TCR was sampled from a man aged 65 to 79 in good health. The specimen was blood. The J gene is TRBJ2-4, the V gene TRBV7-8; D uncertain. The CDR3 is CASSSNPVDRGENIQYF. CDR3 DNA: TGTGCCAGCAGCTCTAACCCTGTGGACCGCGGTGAAAACATTCAGTACTTC.